This T cell receptor beta chain was captured in a study of monozygotic twins with inflammatory bowel disease. TCRdb re-called the 5' RACE reads, yielding one record per CDR3 amino acid sequence without DNA. This sample contains roughly 170,000 distinct CDR3 sequences. Whole-study results and caveats: Clonotypes shared with others were fewer in IBD patients than in healthy twins, especially with disease activity.

Notes on this clonotype: What it binds is not known.

From germline, CDR1 is KGHDR and CDR2 SFDVKD. This CDR3 comprises 14 residues. The chain joins TRBV24-1 to TRBJ2-1; the TRBD2 assignment by TCRdb is unverifiable without DNA. The sample consisted of blood. The TCR was taken from a human donor with ulcerative colitis or Crohn's disease, or a healthy co-twin of an affected twin (not recorded which). The CDR3 sequence: CATAGTGSYNEQFF.